The next 16 T cell receptor beta chains were all read from a single sample in a study of blood T cell repertoires in COVID-19. Profiling relied on immunoSEQ multiplex PCR, and the TCRdb table lists in-frame clones only, not all of them. This sample has 150,000 to 200,000 clones, with 80% to 90% found just once. The sample was peripheral blood. The receptors were sampled from a woman between 45 and 60 years old with acute or convalescent COVID-19.

This rearrangement joins TRBV30 to TRBJ2-3; no clear D gene. This CDR3 spans 11 amino acids. The V gene lost 1 base and the J gene lost 6 bases, with 5 bases spanning the gap. CDR1 and CDR2 from the germline V gene are GTSNPN and SVGIG (reference sequence). CDR3: CAWSERDTQYF. Here the CDR3 DNA reads TGTGCCTGGAGTGAACGGGATACGCAGTATTTT.

This clone was detected only once. The chain carries TRBV21-1 and TRBJ1-1; the table's D call TRBD1 went unverified against the DNA. TRBV21-1 is a recognized pseudogene. The CDR3 runs to 18 residues. The CDR3 nucleotides read TGTGCCAGCAGCAAAGAGAGTCCGGCAGGGGATTTTGGCACTGAAGCTTTCTTT. Protein product: CASSKESPAGDFGTEAFF.

The chain has TRBV6-5 and TRBJ2-5; 9 positions match TRBD2. This CDR3 is 15 amino acids long. Germline CDR1 reads MNHEY; CDR2 reads SVGAGI. After removal of 5 bases from V and 5 bases from J, the junction contained 9 bases not matched to a gene. The CDR3 loop is CASSLSGRSVETQYF. The CDR3 bases are TGTGCCAGCAGTCTGAGCGGGAGGAGTGTGGAGACCCAGTACTTC.

The rearrangement joins TRBV5-4 to TRBJ2-3, with D maybe TRBD2 (6 bases). CDR1 and CDR2 from the germline V gene are SGHNT and YYREEE (reference sequence). The CDR3 spans 14 residues. V was shortened by 4 bases and J by 6 bases, with 15 bases between the two germline ends. The CDR3 DNA sequence: TGTGCCAGCAGCCCCGCCTGGGCGGGGGATACGCAGTATTTT. Protein product: CASSPAWAGDTQYF.

In DNA, the CDR3 is TGTGCCACCAGTGATCTCCGAGGCGGGGACGACAATGAGCAGTTCTTC. It yields the protein CATSDLRGGDDNEQFF. This chain links TRBV24-1 with TRBJ2-1, with D tentatively TRBD2 (6 bases). V was trimmed by 3 bases and J by 5 bases, leaving 16 bases between them. CDR3 length: 16 residues. Germline assignment: CDR1 KGHDR and CDR2 SFDVKD.

There are a few counts of this clone. The gene calls are TRBV7-2 and TRBJ2-2; D is perhaps TRBD1 (6 bases). Trimming left V 0 bases short and J 4 bases short, with 15 bases between. Germline-derived CDR1 and CDR2 are SGHTA and FQGNSA. The CDR3 loop spans 17 amino acids. The CDR3: CASSLASGQLFTGELFF. CDR3 in DNA: TGTGCCAGCAGCTTAGCTTCAGGACAGCTATTCACCGGGGAGCTGTTTTTT.

The CDR3 nucleotides read TGTGCCAGCAACCTCAGGGGGCAGGTGGAAAAACTGTTTTTT. This translates into CASNLRGQVEKLFF. The chain links TRBV28 to TRBJ1-4; TRBD1 aligns across 8 bases. Germline CDR1 and CDR2: MDHEN and SYDVKM. The CDR3 runs 14 residues. The V segment lost 7 bases and the J segment 8 bases; nucleotides outside the gene matches: 9.

This clone has just one count. The chain has TRBV15 and TRBJ1-2; tentative D call: TRBD1 (5 bases). Per germline, CDR1 LNHNV and CDR2 YYDKDF (reference sequence). The CDR3 has 13 residues. Trimming removed 0 bases from V and 7 bases from J, with 9 bases in between. CDR3 sequence: CATSRDREGGYTF. The CDR3 region has the DNA TGTGCCACCAGCAGAGACAGGGAAGGTGGCTACACCTTC.

The chain uses TRBV14 and TRBJ2-5, with TRBD1 matching 11 bases. Germline V gene sequence: CDR1 SGHDN, CDR2 FVKESK. This CDR3 has 15 amino acids. With V trimmed by 4 bases and J by 5 bases, 6 bases remained unmatched. CDR3 coding DNA: TGTGCCAGCAGCCTTGGACAGGGGGCTTGGGAGACCCAGTACTTC. It specifies CASSLGQGAWETQYF.

V gene TRBV19 combines with J gene TRBJ1-6; D uncertain. V shed 2 bases and J shed 5 bases, with 7 bases lying between them. Germline CDR1 reads LNHDA; CDR2 reads SQIVND (reference sequence). This CDR3 region has 14 residues. The CDR3 reads CASSISQHNSPLHF. Here the CDR3 DNA reads TGTGCCAGTAGTATATCACAGCATAATTCACCCCTCCACTTT.

The rearrangement links TRBV6-5 to TRBJ1-2, with 8 bases matching TRBD1. The germline V gene has CDR1 MNHEY and CDR2 SVGAGI. With 1 base clipped from V and 5 bases from J, the junction kept 6 bases outside the gene matches. CDR3 size: 15 residues. CDR3 coding DNA: TGTGCCAGCAGTTACTTTGGACAGGGTAGTTATGGCTACACCTTC. Amino acids: CASSYFGQGSYGYTF.

The genes are TRBV5-6 and TRBJ2-2; 12 nucleotides match TRBD1. The CDR3 covers 15 residues. Germline CDR1 reads SGHDT; CDR2 reads YYEEEE. The trim removed 0 bases at V and 6 bases at J, leaving 0 bases unmatched. In DNA form, the CDR3 reads TGTGCCAGCAGCTTGGGGGACAGGGGGCCCGGGGAGCTGTTTTTT. It encodes CASSLGDRGPGELFF.

The gene calls are TRBV3-1 (or the pseudogene TRBV3-2) and TRBJ1-2; D unclear. The germline V gene has CDR1 LGHDT and CDR2 YNNKEL (reference sequence). This CDR3 spans 13 amino acids. V lost 3 bases, J lost 8 bases, and 13 bases lay in between. In nucleotides, the CDR3 is TGTGCCAGCAGCCAGGGAGCTGCTGGGGGCTACACCTTC. Translating it yields CASSQGAAGGYTF.

J is TRBJ2-1 and V is TRBV9; D gene uncertain. This CDR3 has 11 residues. The V end was cut by 7 bases, the J end by 8 bases, with 10 bases between. The V gene's germline CDR1 is SGDLS and CDR2 YYNGEE. The CDR3 sequence: CASGHGYEQFF. CDR3 nucleotides: TGTGCCAGCGGCCACGGGTATGAGCAGTTCTTC.

This CDR3 is CASSRGRSQETQYF. The CDR3 DNA follows: TGTGCCAGCAGCCGGGGTAGGAGCCAAGAGACCCAGTACTTC. V is TRBV7-2 and J is TRBJ2-5; perhaps TRBD2 as D (5 bases). The CDR3 spans 14 residues. Germline CDR1 SGHTA, CDR2 FQGNSA. Trimming took off 5 bases at V and 1 base at J, with 11 bases between the two ends.

The CDR3 DNA reads as TGTGCCAGCAGCCAGGGACTAGCGACCCGACCGGCGACCTACAATGAGCAGTTCTTC. Encoded protein: CASSQGLATRPATYNEQFF. The chain is built from TRBV2 and TRBJ2-1, with 10 nucleotides matching TRBD2. Germline CDR1 is SNHLY and CDR2 is FYNNEI. This CDR3 has 19 residues. Trimming cost V 6 bases and J 2 bases; bases outside gene matches: 16.